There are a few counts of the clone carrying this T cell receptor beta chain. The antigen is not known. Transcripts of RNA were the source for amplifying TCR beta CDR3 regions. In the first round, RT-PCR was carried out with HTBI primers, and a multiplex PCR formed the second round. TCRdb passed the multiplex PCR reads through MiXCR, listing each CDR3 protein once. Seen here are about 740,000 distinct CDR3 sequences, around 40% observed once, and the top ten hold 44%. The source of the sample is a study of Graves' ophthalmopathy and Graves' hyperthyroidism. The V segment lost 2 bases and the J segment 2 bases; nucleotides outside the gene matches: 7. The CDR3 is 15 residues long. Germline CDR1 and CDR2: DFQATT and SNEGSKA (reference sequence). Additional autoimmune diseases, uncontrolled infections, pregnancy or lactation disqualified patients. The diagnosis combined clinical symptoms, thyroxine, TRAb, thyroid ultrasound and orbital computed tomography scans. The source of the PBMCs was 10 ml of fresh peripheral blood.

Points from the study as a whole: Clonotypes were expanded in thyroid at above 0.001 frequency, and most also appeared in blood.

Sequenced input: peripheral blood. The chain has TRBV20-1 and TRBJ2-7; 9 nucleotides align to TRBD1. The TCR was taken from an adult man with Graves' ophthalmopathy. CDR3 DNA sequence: TGCAGTGCTAGACCATTACAGGGGGCGGCCTACGAGCAGTACTTC. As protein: CSARPLQGAAYEQYF.